These T cell receptor beta chains were read from a single sample in a study of blood T cells in healthy people across ages. Each CDR3 protein gets one entry after TCRdb re-called the 5' RACE reads with MiXCR. The sample lists 800,000 to 1,000,000 distinct CDR3 sequences; roughly 50% were seen once. The sequenced sample consisted of blood. These receptors all stem from a man aged 30 to 45 in good health. Each CDR3 is given with its conserved first and last residue. D genes are given only for firm matches. Only part of the rows carry a size: once, few, many, or a class if the clone is expanded.

TRBV7-2	-	TRBJ2-1	few	CASSLSASAIYNEQFF	TGTGCCAGCAGCTTATCGGCTAGCGCAATTTACAATGAGCAGTTCTTC
TRBV20-1	-	TRBJ2-3	-	CSASAAGDETDTQYF	TGCAGTGCTAGCGCGGCAGGGGATGAGACAGATACGCAGTATTTT
TRBV6-2/TRBV6-3	TRBD2	TRBJ2-3	-	CASSLAGGLGTDTQYF	TGTGCCAGCAGTCTAGCGGGGGGGCTCGGCACAGATACGCAGTATTTT
TRBV7-9	TRBD2	TRBJ2-1	-	CASSLSSGYNEQFF	TGTGCCAGCAGCTTATCTAGCGGGTACAATGAGCAGTTCTTC
TRBV6-1	-	TRBJ2-5	-	CASSEPPLDQETQYF	TGTGCCAGCAGTGAACCCCCACTAGACCAAGAGACCCAGTACTTC
TRBV7-8	TRBD1	TRBJ2-7	few	CASSPTRTGVREQYF	TGTGCCAGCAGCCCAACCCGGACAGGGGTTAGGGAGCAGTACTTC
TRBV2	-	TRBJ1-6	once	CASSEAAYNSPLHF	TGTGCCAGCAGTGAAGCGGCCTATAATTCACCCCTCCACTTT
TRBV30	-	TRBJ2-6	-	CAWSVFGSGANVLTF	TGTGCCTGGAGTGTATTCGGCTCTGGGGCCAACGTCCTGACTTTC
TRBV2	TRBD2	TRBJ2-3	many	CASFSSGVRSDTQYF	TGTGCCAGCTTCTCTAGCGGGGTTAGATCAGATACGCAGTATTTT
TRBV7-9	-	TRBJ1-2	-	CASSSRDSGGYTF	TGTGCCAGCAGCTCGAGAGACTCGGGAGGCTACACCTTC
TRBV7-9	-	TRBJ2-1	-	CASIHSLFPYNEQFF	TGTGCCAGCATCCACTCCCTTTTCCCGTACAATGAGCAGTTCTTC
TRBV5-1	-	TRBJ2-3	few	CASSPSGRLADTQYF	TGCGCCAGCAGCCCCTCGGGTCGGTTGGCAGATACGCAGTATTTT
TRBV7-2	TRBD2	TRBJ2-3	-	CASRLAGTSTDTQYF	TGTGCCAGCAGGCTAGCGGGAACAAGCACAGATACGCAGTATTTT
TRBV20-1	-	TRBJ2-1	few	CSARVHSPENEQFF	TGCAGTGCTAGGGTCCATTCCCCCGAGAATGAGCAGTTCTTC
TRBV29-1	-	TRBJ2-3	-	CSVGQTTDTQYF	TGCAGCGTTGGACAGACCACAGATACGCAGTATTTT
TRBV12-3/TRBV12-4	-	TRBJ1-6	-	CASTGHNNSPLHF	TGTGCCAGCACGGGACACAATAATTCACCCCTCCACTTT
TRBV28	TRBD1	TRBJ1-2	few	CASSFTGGPYGYTF	TGTGCCAGCAGTTTTACAGGGGGCCCCTATGGCTACACCTTC
TRBV27	-	TRBJ2-7	many	CASSRQVGYEQYF	TGTGCCAGCAGTCGGCAGGTGGGTTACGAGCAGTACTTC
TRBV6-5	-	TRBJ1-2	-	CASSYSAGNDIYGHTF	TGTGCCAGCAGTTACTCGGCAGGGAACGATATCTATGGCCACACCTTC
TRBV11-2	-	TRBJ2-1	-	CASSYGTHEQFF	TGTGCCAGCAGCTACGGCACCCATGAGCAGTTCTTC
TRBV7-9	-	TRBJ2-3	-	CASSYGSRQETDTQYF	TGTGCCAGCAGCTACGGCTCACGGCAGGAAACAGATACGCAGTATTTT
TRBV27	TRBD1	TRBJ1-2	-	CASGTGGGDGYTF	TGTGCCAGCGGGACAGGGGGCGGGGATGGCTACACCTTC
TRBV4-1	TRBD1	TRBJ1-5	many	CASSQEGTVSNQPQHF	TGCGCCAGCAGCCAAGAGGGGACAGTTAGCAATCAGCCCCAGCATTTT
TRBV7-2	TRBD2	TRBJ2-3	few	CASSFLAGGRGTDTQYF	TGTGCCAGCAGCTTCTTAGCGGGGGGGAGAGGCACAGATACGCAGTATTTT
TRBV3-1	TRBD2	TRBJ2-3	-	CATRQEAGDYTDTQYF	TGTGCCACCAGACAAGAGGCGGGGGACTACACAGATACGCAGTATTTT